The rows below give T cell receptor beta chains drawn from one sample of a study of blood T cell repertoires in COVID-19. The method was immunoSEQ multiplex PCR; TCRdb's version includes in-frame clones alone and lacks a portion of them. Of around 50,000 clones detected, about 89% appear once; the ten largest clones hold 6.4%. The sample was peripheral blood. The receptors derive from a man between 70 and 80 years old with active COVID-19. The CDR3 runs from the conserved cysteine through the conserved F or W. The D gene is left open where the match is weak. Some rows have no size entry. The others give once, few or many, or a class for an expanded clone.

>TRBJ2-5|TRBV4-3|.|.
CASSPSKRTSETQYF
TGCGCCAGCAGCCCAAGCAAACGGACTTCAGAGACCCAGTACTTC
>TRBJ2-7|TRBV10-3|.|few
CATIHSRGYEQYF
TGTGCCACCATACACAGCAGGGGCTACGAGCAGTACTTC
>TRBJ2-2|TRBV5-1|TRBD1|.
CASSLAATGGSTGELFF
TGCGCCAGCAGCTTGGCCGCGACAGGGGGGAGCACCGGGGAGCTGTTTTTT
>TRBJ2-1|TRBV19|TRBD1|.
CASSIDGQGGIYNEQFF
TGTGCCAGTAGTATAGATGGACAGGGGGGGATCTACAATGAGCAGTTCTTC
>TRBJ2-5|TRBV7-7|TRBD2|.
CASSPRGQETQYF
TGTGCTAGCAGCCCGCGGGGGCAAGAGACCCAGTACTTC
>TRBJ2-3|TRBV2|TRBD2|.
CASSASGVSTDTQYF
TGTGCCAGCAGTGCAAGCGGGGTGAGCACAGATACGCAGTATTTT
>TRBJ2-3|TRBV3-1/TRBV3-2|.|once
CASSQDAYTDTQYF
TGTGCCAGCAGCCAAGACGCGTACACAGATACGCAGTATTTT
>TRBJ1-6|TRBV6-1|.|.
CASSEGRDLTNSPLHF
TGTGCCAGCAGTGAAGGGAGGGACCTTACGAATTCACCCCTCCACTTT
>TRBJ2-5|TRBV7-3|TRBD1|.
CASSSGTVSQETQYF
TGTGCCAGCAGCTCCGGGACAGTTTCCCAAGAGACCCAGTACTTC
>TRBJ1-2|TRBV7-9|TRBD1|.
CASSTGTGGVSYGYTF
TGTGCCAGCAGCACCGGGACAGGGGGCGTAAGCTATGGCTACACCTTC
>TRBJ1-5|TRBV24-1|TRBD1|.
CATSDPRDRENLRHF
TGTGCCACCAGTGACCCTAGGGACAGGGAAAACCTCCGGCATTTT
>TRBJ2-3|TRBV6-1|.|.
CASSEIGATRTDTQYF
TGTGCCAGCAGTGAGATTGGAGCTACACGCACAGATACGCAGTATTTT
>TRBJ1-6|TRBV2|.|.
CASRSPMGLNPPLHF
TGTGCCAGCAGGTCCCCAATGGGGCTCAACCCACCCCTCCACTTT
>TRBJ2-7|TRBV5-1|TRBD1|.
CASSLQGASYEQYF
TGCGCCAGCAGCTTGCAGGGGGCATCGTACGAGCAGTACTTC
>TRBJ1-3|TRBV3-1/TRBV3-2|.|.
CASSQVSGNTIYF
TGTGCCAGCAGCCAAGTATCCGGAAACACCATATATTTT
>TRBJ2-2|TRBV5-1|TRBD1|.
CASSVRQGANTGELFF
TGCGCCAGCAGCGTTAGACAGGGGGCAAACACCGGGGAGCTGTTTTTT
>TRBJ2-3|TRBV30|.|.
CAWSDNTDTQYF
TGTGCCTGGAGTGACAACACAGATACGCAGTATTTT
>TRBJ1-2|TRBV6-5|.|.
CASRSGLGYGYTF
TGTGCCAGCAGGTCAGGGCTCGGCTATGGCTACACCTTC
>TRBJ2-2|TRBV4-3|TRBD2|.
CASSHGLVTNTGELFF
TGCGCCAGCAGCCATGGACTAGTTACGAACACCGGGGAGCTGTTTTTT
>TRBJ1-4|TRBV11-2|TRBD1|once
CASSRDRGTNEKLFF
TGTGCCAGCAGCCGAGACAGGGGTACTAATGAAAAACTGTTTTTT